The rows below give T cell receptor beta chains drawn from one sample of a study of T cell repertoires in cytomegalovirus infection. No cognate antigen is known for these TCRs. TCRdb recomputed calls from the reads with MiXCR, one row per CDR3 protein. The repertoire holds about half a million distinct CDR3 sequences, with roughly a third as singletons. The sequenced sample was cultured PBMCs, obtained from culture after CMV antigen stimulation. The receptors come from a human donor in good health (CMV status not recorded). Some clones in this sample may be carry-over from other donors' samples. Both conserved end residues are part of each CDR3. The D gene is left open where the match is weak. Only part of the rows carry a size: once, few, many, or a class if the clone is expanded.

clone size: NA
D gene: TRBD1
J gene: TRBJ1-5
V gene: TRBV28
CDR3 DNA: TGTGCCAGCAGTCACGAGACAGGGATAAGAGCCCAGCATTTT
CDR3 protein: CASSHETGIRAQHF

clone size: few
D gene: NA
J gene: TRBJ1-5
V gene: TRBV6-6
CDR3 DNA: TGTGCCAGCAGTCCCGAAGGGGCAGTCCATCAGCCCCAGCATTTT
CDR3 protein: CASSPEGAVHQPQHF

clone size: NA
D gene: TRBD2
J gene: TRBJ2-3
V gene: TRBV7-2
CDR3 DNA: TGTGCCAGCAGCTTCGGACTAGCGGGGGTCCTGAATACGCAGTATTTT
CDR3 protein: CASSFGLAGVLNTQYF

clone size: NA
D gene: NA
J gene: TRBJ2-1
V gene: TRBV7-9
CDR3 DNA: TGTGCCAGCAGCTTAGGTAATAGCGTTGATGAGCAGTTCTTC
CDR3 protein: CASSLGNSVDEQFF

clone size: many
D gene: NA
J gene: TRBJ2-7
V gene: TRBV7-2
CDR3 DNA: TGTGCCAGCAGCCCCCGGGACCCCACCTACGAGCAGTACTTC
CDR3 protein: CASSPRDPTYEQYF

clone size: NA
D gene: TRBD2
J gene: TRBJ2-5
V gene: TRBV12-3/TRBV12-4
CDR3 DNA: TGTGCCAGCAGTTTAATGGCCGGGGGGAGAGAGACCCAGTACTTC
CDR3 protein: CASSLMAGGRETQYF

clone size: few
D gene: NA
J gene: TRBJ2-3
V gene: TRBV4-2
CDR3 DNA: TGTGCCAGCAGCCACCCCCGAGGGAGTGAGGCCCGCTCAGATACGCAGTATTTT
CDR3 protein: CASSHPRGSEARSDTQYF

clone size: NA
D gene: NA
J gene: TRBJ1-1
V gene: TRBV7-2
CDR3 DNA: TGTGCCAGCAGTTCCGCGTTTGGTCCCACTGAAGCTTTCTTT
CDR3 protein: CASSSAFGPTEAFF

clone size: NA
D gene: NA
J gene: TRBJ1-6
V gene: TRBV7-2
CDR3 DNA: TGTGCCAGCAGCTTTTTTCCGAATAATTCACCCCTCCACTTT
CDR3 protein: CASSFFPNNSPLHF

clone size: NA
D gene: NA
J gene: TRBJ2-3
V gene: TRBV7-2
CDR3 DNA: TGTGCCAGCAGCCCGAAGGCTAGCACAGATACGCAGTATTTT
CDR3 protein: CASSPKASTDTQYF

clone size: NA
D gene: TRBD1
J gene: TRBJ2-3
V gene: TRBV9
CDR3 DNA: TGTGCCAGCAGCCCGGACAGGCCCAGTGATACGCAGTATTTT
CDR3 protein: CASSPDRPSDTQYF

clone size: NA
D gene: TRBD2
J gene: TRBJ2-7
V gene: TRBV12-5
CDR3 DNA: TGTGCTAGTGCTTTATCTGGGACTAGCGGAGCCTACGAGCAGTACTTC
CDR3 protein: CASALSGTSGAYEQYF

clone size: few
D gene: NA
J gene: TRBJ2-3
V gene: TRBV29-1
CDR3 DNA: TGCAGCGCCCCCGGGATTTCAGGCACAGATACGCAGTATTTT
CDR3 protein: CSAPGISGTDTQYF

clone size: many
D gene: NA
J gene: TRBJ2-3
V gene: TRBV7-2
CDR3 DNA: TGTGCCAGCAGCTTAGCGGGAGCGAGCACAGATACGCAGTATTTT
CDR3 protein: CASSLAGASTDTQYF

clone size: NA
D gene: NA
J gene: TRBJ2-4
V gene: TRBV20-1
CDR3 DNA: TGCAGTGCTAGAGATAGGACGGGAAGGGACATTCAGTACTTC
CDR3 protein: CSARDRTGRDIQYF

clone size: few
D gene: NA
J gene: TRBJ2-5
V gene: TRBV28
CDR3 DNA: TGTGCCAGCAGTAGGGGCCGAACTTCCGCCCCGCAAGAGACCCAGTACTTC
CDR3 protein: CASSRGRTSAPQETQYF

clone size: NA
D gene: NA
J gene: TRBJ1-2
V gene: TRBV4-3
CDR3 DNA: TGCGCCAGCAGCCACCGAGTACACAGGGATTGGGGAGGCTACACCTTC
CDR3 protein: CASSHRVHRDWGGYTF

clone size: NA
D gene: NA
J gene: TRBJ1-5
V gene: TRBV27
CDR3 DNA: TGTGCCAGCAGTTTATGGGGTGGGGGGCTAGGTAATCAGCCCCAGCATTTT
CDR3 protein: CASSLWGGGLGNQPQHF

clone size: NA
D gene: NA
J gene: TRBJ1-5
V gene: TRBV29-1
CDR3 DNA: TGCAGCGTTGGACGGGATAGCAATCAGCCCCAGCATTTT
CDR3 protein: CSVGRDSNQPQHF

clone size: NA
D gene: TRBD2
J gene: TRBJ2-3
V gene: TRBV7-9
CDR3 DNA: TGTGCCAGCAGCGCCCCTAGCGGCCCGGCGCCAGATACGCAGTATTTT
CDR3 protein: CASSAPSGPAPDTQYF

clone size: NA
D gene: NA
J gene: TRBJ1-1
V gene: TRBV11-3
CDR3 DNA: TGTGCCAGCAGCGACTCAGGCGGGGTGAACACTGAAGCTTTCTTT
CDR3 protein: CASSDSGGVNTEAFF

clone size: NA
D gene: NA
J gene: TRBJ1-1
V gene: TRBV19
CDR3 DNA: TGTGCCAGTAGTATGGGCCCGAAGACTTTCTTT
CDR3 protein: CASSMGPKTFF

clone size: NA
D gene: TRBD2
J gene: TRBJ2-7
V gene: TRBV20-1
CDR3 DNA: TGCAGTGCTACCGCGGTGGGCGGGAGGTACGAGCAGTACTTC
CDR3 protein: CSATAVGGRYEQYF

clone size: NA
D gene: NA
J gene: TRBJ1-1
V gene: TRBV19
CDR3 DNA: TGTGCCAGTAGTCCCGGCGAACACTTGAACACTGAAGCTTTCTTT
CDR3 protein: CASSPGEHLNTEAFF

clone size: NA
D gene: NA
J gene: TRBJ2-1
V gene: TRBV5-5
CDR3 DNA: TGTGCCAGCAGTATGGGGGTCGGCGGAACCTACAATGAGCAGTTCTTC
CDR3 protein: CASSMGVGGTYNEQFF

clone size: few
D gene: NA
J gene: TRBJ2-7
V gene: TRBV7-2
CDR3 DNA: TGTGCCAGCAGCTTAGCGTCGGGGCGCGAGCAGTACTTC
CDR3 protein: CASSLASGREQYF

clone size: few
D gene: TRBD1
J gene: TRBJ2-3
V gene: TRBV28
CDR3 DNA: TGTGCCAGCAGTCCGGGACAGGACACAGATACGCAGTATTTT
CDR3 protein: CASSPGQDTDTQYF

clone size: many
D gene: TRBD2
J gene: TRBJ2-1
V gene: TRBV7-3
CDR3 DNA: TGTGCCAGCAGCCCTTATACTAGCGGGAGGGTAAATGAGCAGTTCTTC
CDR3 protein: CASSPYTSGRVNEQFF

clone size: many
D gene: TRBD1
J gene: TRBJ1-2
V gene: TRBV7-2
CDR3 DNA: TGTGCCAGCAGCTTAAGGGGACAGGCGAACGGCTACACCTTC
CDR3 protein: CASSLRGQANGYTF